This TCR beta chain was retrieved from a study of cytomegalovirus exposure and HLA in healthy donors. Vbeta (60) and Jbeta (13) primers were used in the PCR. Authors' processing steps: Later, 80 million or so unique TCR beta chains were counted in an analysis, and roughly 11 million of them were shared. Libraries were prepared by immunoSEQ multiplex PCR; TCRdb keeps only in-frame clonotypes and omits some of them. V and J calls and clone size are those listed in that table; D and trimming were worked out from the DNA. Of roughly 120,000 clones listed, around 80% are singletons. Germline V lookup: CDR1 SGHVS, CDR2 FQNEAQ. The ends lost 5 bases at V and 6 bases at J; junction bases unmatched: 7. The CDR3 length is 16 residues. Study-level results: Later on, an analysis found that several of the most significant clusters appeared to be linked to common viral pathogens, which included parvovirus B19. Through in vitro validation, three CMV-associated chains were shown to be specific for CMV antigens. Accurate HLA-A and HLA-B prediction from TCR beta sequences was reported for most subjects.

As to this clone: Antigen unknown.

The sample taken for sequencing was PBMCs. The clonotype comes from a human donor in good health. This sequence joins TRBV7-8 and TRBJ2-1; TRBD2 matches 13 bases. As DNA, the CDR3 is TGTGCCAGCAGCCTAGGACTAGCGGGGGCTGGCAATGAGCAGTTCTTC. This codes for CASSLGLAGAGNEQFF. Filled out from reference TRBV7-8 and TRBJ2-1, the complete variable domain reads GAGVSQSPRYKVAKRGQDVALRCDPISGHVSLFWYQQALGQGPEFLTYFQNEAQLDKSGLPSDRFFAERPEGSVSTLKIQRTQQEDSAVYLCASSLGLAGAGNEQFFGPGTRLTVL.